This TCR beta chain was sequenced in a study of blood T cell repertoires in COVID-19. Study as a whole: Nucleic acid was either cDNA or gDNA, and it came from T cells, B-cell-depleted T cells, or PBMCs.

Some clones are missing from TCRdb's copy, which holds only in-frame ones; the method was immunoSEQ multiplex PCR. The sample contains 150,000 to 200,000 clones, over 70% of which appear only once. Points on this clone: The identical CDR3 is also encoded by other nucleotide sequences in the sample.

V was pared by 6 bases and J by 7 bases, with 6 bases of the junction left unmatched. This CDR3 contains 12 residues. Germline CDR1 reads SQVTM; CDR2 reads ANQGSEA. The chain uses TRBV29-1 and TRBJ1-2; TRBD1 matches 9 bases. The clonotype comes from a woman aged 60-75 years who had recovered from COVID-19. Sequencing input: PBMCs or T cells enriched from blood (not recorded which). In DNA form, the CDR3 reads TGCAGCGTAGAAACAGGGGGCAGTGGCTACACCTTC. It yields the protein CSVETGGSGYTF.